These 3 T cell receptor beta chains were sequenced from one sample in a study of CXCR3-negative and CXCR3-positive naive CD8 T cells. The study made its TRB cDNA libraries by 5' RACE, adding UMI labels. No DNA is given; TCRdb re-called the 5' RACE reads and lists each CDR3 protein once. In total, the table holds fewer than 95,000 distinct CDR3 sequences. The sequencing sample was made of naive CXCR3- CD8+ T cells from blood. Subset given: CD45RO-CCR7+CD27+CD95- naive CD8+ T cells lacking CXCR3 (TNR3-). These receptors were collected from a human donor in good health. Some clones in this sample may be carry-over from other donors' samples.

This chain connects TRBV29-1 to TRBJ2-3. CDR3 size: 13 residues. Germline loops: CDR1 SQVTM, CDR2 ANQGSEA. The CDR3: CSVEDGVGDTQYF.

The V and J genes are TRBV12-3 or TRBV12-4 and TRBJ2-7. The CDR3 loop spans 16 amino acids. The CDR3 protein is CASSFKDVLYSYEQYF.

The V call is TRBV5-1, the J call TRBJ1-1. The CDR3 sequence is 13 residues long. CDR1 SGHRS and CDR2 YFSETQ come from the germline V gene. CDR3: CASSLFGNTEAFF.